This T cell receptor beta chain was identified during a study of stem cell transplantation in POMP-related autoinflammatory disease. The overall study: Hypothesis: faulty thymoproteasomes impair CD8+ T-cell selection, skewing TRB repertoires. Pre-transplant patients had naive-skewed CD4+ T cells and few CD8+ T cells.

The CDR3 is made up of 13 amino acids. CDR1 and CDR2 (germline): SNHLY, FYNNEI. Trimming removed 5 bases from V and 4 bases from J, with 11 bases in between. PRAID featured immunodeficiency plus autoinflammation. With respect to this clone: Its antigen is not known.

General study findings and limits: A trend toward lower repertoire diversity and greater clonality appeared in every analyzed T-cell subset of PRAID patients. Patients with PRAID showed a restricted number of unique TRB V-J gene pairings.

Generated by immunoSEQ multiplex PCR, the TCRdb table keeps only in-frame clones and is missing some. The table records 8,600 or so clones, roughly nine tenths of them present only once. Sequences were derived from CD8+ T cells from PBMCs, sampled before stem cell transplantation. This chain uses TRBV2 with TRBJ1-1, with no clear D. The sequence derives from a human donor with POMP-related autoinflammation and immune dysregulation (PRAID). Written as DNA, the CDR3 is TGTGCCAGCAGTCCCGCCTCGAGCACTGAAGCTTTCTTT. Its protein is CASSPASSTEAFF.